This entry describes one T cell receptor (beta chain). What this receptor recognizes is not known. Nothing much larger sits one base from this clone, and base qualities are not available. Trimming removed 4 bases from V and 4 bases from J, leaving 26 bases between the germline ends. CDR3 length: 18 amino acids, cysteine to phenylalanine. Left in the record is the CDR3 DNA by itself, 54 bases read in frame from the first base. CDR1 and CDR2, looked up from the germline V gene, are SGHDT and YYEEEE. Library prep was done by the immunoSEQ multiplex PCR assay. TCRdb provides this immuneACCESS table in a form limited to in-frame rearrangements. Some clones are lacking; in checked studies, under half of them reflect an unresolved V gene, and why the rest are absent is not known. This sample comprises about 65,000 clones, 90% of them detected only once. The ten largest account for roughly 1.2% of the sample.

This sample is drawn from a study of control samples from healthy donors and cancer patients (TCRdb year 2020). The sequenced sample was PBMCs. The sequence was obtained from a woman in her forties or fifties with colorectal cancer. Here the chain combines TRBV5-6 and TRBJ1-1; the D region possibly corresponds to TRBD1 (6 bases align). The CDR3 in this case is CASSPGGRIQGGGTEAFF. The DNA reads as follows: TGTGCCAGCAGCCCCGGTGGGCGAATACAGGGTGGAGGCACTGAAGCTTTCTTT. The entire variable domain, with the stretches around the CDR3 drawn from the reference TRBV5-6 and TRBJ1-1 proteins, is DAGVTQSPTHLIKTRGQQVTLRCSPKSGHDTVSWYQQALGQGPQFIFQYYEEEERQRGNFPDRFSGHQFPNYSSELNVNALLLGDSALYLCASSPGGRIQGGGTEAFFGQGTRLTVV.